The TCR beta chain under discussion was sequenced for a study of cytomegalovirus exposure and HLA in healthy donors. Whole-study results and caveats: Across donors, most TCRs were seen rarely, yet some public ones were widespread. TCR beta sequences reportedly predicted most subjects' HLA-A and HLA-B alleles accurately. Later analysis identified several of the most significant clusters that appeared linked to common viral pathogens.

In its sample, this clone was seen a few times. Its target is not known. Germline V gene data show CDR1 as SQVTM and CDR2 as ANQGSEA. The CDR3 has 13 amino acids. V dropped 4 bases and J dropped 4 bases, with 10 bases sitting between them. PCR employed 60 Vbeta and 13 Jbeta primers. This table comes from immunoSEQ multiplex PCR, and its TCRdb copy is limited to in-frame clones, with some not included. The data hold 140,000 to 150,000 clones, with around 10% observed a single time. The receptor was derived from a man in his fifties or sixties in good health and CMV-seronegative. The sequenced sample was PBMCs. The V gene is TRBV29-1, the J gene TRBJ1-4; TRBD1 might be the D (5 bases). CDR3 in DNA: TGCAGCGTTGTGGGCAGGGATAATGAAAAACTGTTTTTT. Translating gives CSVVGRDNEKLFF.